Below, one TCR beta chain is given with its context. Looked up from germline, CDR1 is LGHDT and CDR2 is YNNKEL (reference sequence). This CDR3 has 12 amino acids. Trimming took 0 bases from V and 11 from J, leaving 8 bases between them. The record originates from a study of blood T cell repertoires in COVID-19. The repertoire was sequenced with immunoSEQ multiplex PCR; TCRdb's copy has only in-frame clones and lacks some. The sample has hundreds of thousands of clones, about nine tenths seen once. The chain recombines TRBV3-1 (or the pseudogene TRBV3-2) with TRBJ1-3, with no clear D. The material sequenced was peripheral blood. The sequence derives from a woman in her fifties or sixties with acute or convalescent COVID-19. CDR3 sequence reads: CASSQDEGAIYF. As DNA, the CDR3 is TGTGCCAGCAGCCAAGATGAGGGAGCCATATATTTT.